What follows are 5 T cell receptor beta chains derived from one specimen sequenced in a study of T cell clones after liver transplantation. Sequencing used immunoSEQ multiplex PCR; TCRdb keeps in-frame clones, though not all of them. The table records tens of thousands of clones, about two thirds of them present only once. The material was CD4+ T cells from blood, obtained before liver transplant. The receptors here all came from a human donor who received a liver transplant.

J is TRBJ2-5 and V is TRBV9; 10 nucleotides agree with TRBD2. The V gene end was trimmed by 0 bases and the J gene end by 1 base; junction bases not matched to a gene: 6. The CDR3 has 17 amino acids. Per the germline V gene, CDR1 is SGDLS and CDR2 is YYNGEE. CDR3: CASSVGSSGGLQETQYF. CDR3 sequence (DNA): TGTGCCAGCAGCGTAGGGTCTAGCGGGGGCCTCCAAGAGACCCAGTACTTC.

V is TRBV30 and J is TRBJ1-6; D is unresolved. Germline V gene sequence: CDR1 GTSNPN, CDR2 SVGIG (reference sequence). V was shortened by 2 bases and J by 7 bases, with 9 bases between the two germline ends. The CDR3 sequence is 13 residues long. The DNA of the CDR3 is TGTGCCTGGAGTAGAACAGAGAATTCACCCCTCCACTTT. It translates to CAWSRTENSPLHF.

The V and J genes are TRBV5-1 and TRBJ1-1; D gene ambiguous. With 0 bases removed from V and 2 bases from J, the gap between germline ends came to 11 bases. Per germline, CDR1 SGHRS and CDR2 YFSETQ. The CDR3 extends over 15 amino acids. The CDR3 nucleotides read TGCGCCAGCAGCTTGGTACCGCGTCCTAACACTGAAGCTTTCTTT. Residues: CASSLVPRPNTEAFF.

This clone was observed a few times. V and J are TRBV2 and TRBJ2-4; D unclear. The CDR3 is made up of 14 amino acids. Germline CDR1 reads SNHLY; CDR2 reads FYNNEI. V was cut by 2 bases and J by 6 bases, with 11 bases left in between. CDR3 sequence (DNA): TGTGCCAGCAGTGAAAGGCAGGTCCTAAACATTCAGTACTTC. Protein sequence: CASSERQVLNIQYF.

This clone has just one count. V usage is TRBV5-6 and J usage is TRBJ1-6, with D uncertain. V lost 7 bases and J 1 base, leaving 6 bases between the germline ends. Germline assignment: CDR1 SGHDT and CDR2 YYEEEE. This CDR3 comprises 13 residues. The CDR3 here is CASRESYNSPLHF. The CDR3 DNA sequence: TGTGCCAGCCGGGAGTCCTATAATTCACCCCTCCACTTT.